The sequence of this T cell receptor (beta chain) was determined in a study of human T cells and chemical hapten exposure. Study as a whole: The use of 2% DPC on approximately 2 cm by approximately 2 cm of upper inner arm skin constituted sensitization.

Using its own MiXCR run on the RACE reads, TCRdb lists one record per CDR3 protein. The data contain 35,000 to 50,000 distinct CDR3 sequences, around 12% of them singletons. The table lists this clonotype with many counts. The time point here: pre-sensitization, week 0. Described treatment: therapeutic diphenylcyclopropenone sensitization with weekly scalp DPC. Donors were 18 to 70-year-old alopecia patients suitable for DPC. The authors' total RNA extraction used unfractionated whole blood. The clonotype comes from a woman aged 25 to 45 with alopecia areata. Some clones in this sample may be carry-over from other donors' samples. The starting material was whole blood, obtained in connection with sensitization to the hapten diphenylcyclopropenone (DPC).

CDR3 DNA: TGCGCCAGCAGCGAAGTTAGGCACACAGATACGCAGTATTTT. Protein: CASSEVRHTDTQYF. The rearrangement joins TRBV4-3 to TRBJ2-3; unclear D gene. Trimming pared 5 bases from V and 2 bases from J, leaving 11 bases between. This CDR3 is 14 amino acids long. Germline V gives CDR1 LGHNA, CDR2 YSLEER.